This T cell receptor (beta chain) emerged from a study of shared clonotypes between healthy human individuals. This clone was seen once. Samples underwent the assay at deep level. Splitting of each subset's genomic DNA was done evenly across several immunoSEQ plates. Assay used: immunoSEQ multiplex PCR; TCRdb lists only in-frame clones, some missing. The sample yields roughly 810,000 clones, around 96% seen once. The CDR3 is 16 amino acids. Trimming pared 5 bases from V and 2 bases from J, leaving 15 bases between. The germline CDR1 and CDR2 sequences are SEHNR and FQNEAQ (reference sequence). Naive-designated CD8 cells lacked CD45RO, were positively enriched for CCR7, and omitted terminally differentiated effector memory CD45RA+ cells.

This receptor was identified in a man aged 25 to 45 in good health. The sample consisted of naive CD8+ T cells sorted from blood. The J gene is TRBJ1-4, the V gene TRBV7-9; D is undetermined. CDR3 loop: CASSRQNSGTNEKLFF. The CDR3 DNA reads as TGTGCCAGCAGCCGACAAAACAGCGGGACTAATGAAAAACTGTTTTTT.